This T cell receptor beta chain was sequenced during a study of T cell responses to AZD1222 COVID-19 vaccine. Study results and limitations: Seropositive AZD1222 recipients at baseline numbered only 6 or 7. At 160-218 and 743-854, vaccine-associated CD4 TCRs were dominant, and they spanned spike. Researchers took repertoire samples only after the peak T cell response had come. Of spike-specific TCRs, nearly half reportedly target regions left unmutated in variants.

Here immunoSEQ multiplex PCR was the method, and the copy in TCRdb shows in-frame clones only, minus some. This sample has about 190,000 clones, with around 87% found just once. As for this clone: Its target is unknown.

The CDR3 runs to 17 residues. Germline V gives CDR1 SGHDT, CDR2 YYEEEE. V lost 4 bases and J lost 0, with 19 bases in between. The TCR originated in an adult in good health. The rearrangement uses TRBV5-6 and TRBJ1-1; tentatively, D is TRBD1 (6 bases). The specimen comprised peripheral blood, sampled on day 0 of MenACWY control vaccination. Here the CDR3 DNA reads TGTGCCAGCAGCCCGGTGGGGCCGGGACACCTGAACACTGAAGCTTTCTTT. Its protein is CASSPVGPGHLNTEAFF.